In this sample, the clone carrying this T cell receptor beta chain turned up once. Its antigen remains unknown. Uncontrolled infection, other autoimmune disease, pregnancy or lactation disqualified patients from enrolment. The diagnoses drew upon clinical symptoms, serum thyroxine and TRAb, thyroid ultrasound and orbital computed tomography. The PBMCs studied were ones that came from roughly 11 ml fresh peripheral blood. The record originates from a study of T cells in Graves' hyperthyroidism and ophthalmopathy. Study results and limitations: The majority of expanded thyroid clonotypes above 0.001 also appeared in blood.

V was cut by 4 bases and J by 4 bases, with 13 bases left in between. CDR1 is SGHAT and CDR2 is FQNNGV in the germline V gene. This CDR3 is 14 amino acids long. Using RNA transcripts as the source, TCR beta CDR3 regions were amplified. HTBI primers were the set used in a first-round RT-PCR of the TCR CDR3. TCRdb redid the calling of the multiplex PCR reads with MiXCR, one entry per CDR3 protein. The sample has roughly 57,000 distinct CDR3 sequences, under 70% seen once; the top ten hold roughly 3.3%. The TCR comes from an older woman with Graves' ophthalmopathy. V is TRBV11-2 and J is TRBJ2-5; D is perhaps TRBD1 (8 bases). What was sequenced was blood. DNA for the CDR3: TGTGCCAGCAGCTCGACAGGGGAGGGAGAGACCCAGTACTTC. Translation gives CASSSTGEGETQYF.